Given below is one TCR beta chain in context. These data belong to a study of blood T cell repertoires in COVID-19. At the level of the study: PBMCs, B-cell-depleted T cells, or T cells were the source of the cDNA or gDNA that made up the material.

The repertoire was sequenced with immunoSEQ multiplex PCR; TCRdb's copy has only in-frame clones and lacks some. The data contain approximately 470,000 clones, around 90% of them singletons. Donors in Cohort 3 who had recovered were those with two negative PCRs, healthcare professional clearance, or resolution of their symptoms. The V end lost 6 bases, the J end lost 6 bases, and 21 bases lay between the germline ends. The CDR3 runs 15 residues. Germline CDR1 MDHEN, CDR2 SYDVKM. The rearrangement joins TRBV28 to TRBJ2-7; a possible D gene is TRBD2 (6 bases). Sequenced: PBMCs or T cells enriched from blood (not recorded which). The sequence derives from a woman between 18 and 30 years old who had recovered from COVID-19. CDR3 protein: CASSGRRGPLGEQYF. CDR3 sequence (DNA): TGTGCCAGCAGCGGGCGGCGGGGACCCCTAGGCGAGCAGTACTTC. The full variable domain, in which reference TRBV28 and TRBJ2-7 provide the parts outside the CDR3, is DVKVTQSSRYLVKRTGEKVFLECVQDMDHENMFWYRQDPGLGLRLIYFSYDVKMKEKGDIPEGYSVSREKKERFSLILESASTNQTSMYLCASSGRRGPLGEQYFGPGTRLTVT.